Following are 6 T cell receptor beta chains from one sample sequenced in a study of T cell clones after liver transplantation (dated 2019 in TCRdb). The library was obtained by the immunoSEQ multiplex PCR assay. Here the immuneACCESS table is served through TCRdb, limited to in-frame sequences with V and J called. Missing clones are a known gap in these copies; in checked studies unresolved V genes cover under half, and the rest lacks a known reason. Recorded for this sample are about 100,000 clones; roughly 80% of them occurred a single time. The ten largest clones capture approximately 0.93% of the sample. What this sample's time point label stands for: pre-transplant. The source material was CD4+ T cells from blood, sampled before liver transplant. The receptors shown here come from a human donor who received a liver transplant.

The V gene is TRBV25-1, the J gene TRBJ1-2; D is unclear. Germline CDR1 and CDR2: MGHDK and SYGVNS. Trimming removed 3 bases at V and 4 bases at J, with 9 bases between. The CDR3 spans 13 residues. CDR3 sequence (DNA): TGTGCCAGCAGTGAGCGGGAGATCTATGGCTACACCTTC. Translation gives CASSEREIYGYTF.

V usage is TRBV11-3 and J usage is TRBJ1-1; tentative D call: TRBD1 (6 bases). Germline V gene lookup returns CDR1 SGHNT and CDR2 YENEEA. The CDR3 sequence is 14 residues long. Trimming removed 5 bases at V and 4 bases at J, with 14 bases between. The CDR3 sequence is CASSPGGAITEAFF. The CDR3 coding sequence is TGTGCCAGCAGCCCCGGGGGGGCGATCACTGAAGCTTTCTTT.

The V gene is TRBV29-1, the J gene TRBJ2-5; D remains unclear. The V gene lost 4 bases and the J gene lost 3 bases, with 9 bases spanning the gap. The CDR3 consists of 12 residues. Germline V gene data show CDR1 as SQVTM and CDR2 as ANQGSEA. CDR3: CSVGPNEETQYF. In DNA form, the CDR3 reads TGCAGCGTTGGCCCCAATGAAGAGACCCAGTACTTC.

This clone was seen a handful of times. V is TRBV19 and J is TRBJ1-4; tentatively, D is TRBD1 (6 bases). Germline V gene lookup returns CDR1 LNHDA and CDR2 SQIVND (reference sequence). The CDR3 consists of 14 residues. The V end was cut by 6 bases, the J end by 0 bases, with 8 bases between. In DNA form, the CDR3 reads TGTGCCAGTAGGGGACACTCAACTAATGAAAAACTGTTTTTT. Translated: CASRGHSTNEKLFF.

The genes are TRBV5-1 and TRBJ2-7, with TRBD2 identical over 9 bases. From germline, CDR1 is SGHRS and CDR2 YFSETQ. The length of the CDR3 is 14 residues. J gave up 6 bases and V 6 bases, and 10 bases lay outside the gene matches. The CDR3 spells CASNLAGFPSEQYF. CDR3 coding DNA: TGCGCCAGCAATCTAGCGGGGTTCCCCTCCGAGCAGTACTTC.

Note on this clone: Germline and junction disagree at one end, which may indicate a read error. The chain has TRBV23-1 and TRBJ2-7; perhaps TRBD1 as D (5 bases). TRBV23-1 is an ORF, and what it does is uncertain. The CDR3 contains 11 residues. CDR3 in amino acids: CEWGSPYEQYF. In DNA, the CDR3 is TGTGAATGGGGCAGCCCCTACGAGCAGTACTTC.